This T cell receptor (beta chain) was sequenced in a study of T cell responses to AZD1222 COVID-19 vaccine. Broader study findings: AZD1222 recipients seropositive at baseline numbered only 5 or 6. Females made up more of the donors, who were largely white British, and clonal diversity may have come out too low.

CDR1 and CDR2 (germline): MDHEN, SYDVKM. V was clipped by 4 bases and J by 4 bases, with 23 bases between them. The length of the CDR3 is 18 residues. Regarding this clone: Its antigen is currently unknown.

Repertoires were generated with immunoSEQ multiplex PCR, while TCRdb's copy carries only in-frame clones and drops some. The sample lists about 120,000 clones, roughly nine tenths seen once, with over 3.5% in the top ten. The V and J genes are TRBV28 and TRBJ2-1, with D possibly matching TRBD2 (8 bases). This clonotype was obtained from an adult in good health. Sequencing was performed on peripheral blood, taken on day 0 of AZD1222 vaccination. DNA for the CDR3: TGTGCCAGCAGTTCCGAGAAGGGGGCGCGGGGGGCTTACAATGAGCAGTTCTTC. As protein: CASSSEKGARGAYNEQFF.